Listed here are 10 T cell receptor beta chains from one sample, sequenced in a study of control samples from healthy donors and cancer patients. Profiling relied on immunoSEQ multiplex PCR, and the TCRdb table lists in-frame clones only, not all of them. The sample table includes approximately 190,000 clones. The sequenced sample was blood. These receptor sequences come from a woman younger than 45 in good health.

The chain employs TRBV9 and TRBJ2-7; a weak D match, TRBD2 (5 bases). Between the trimmed V and J ends, which lost 2 bases and 3 bases, there was a span of 18 bases. This CDR3 contains 16 residues. CDR1 and CDR2 from the germline V gene are SGDLS and YYNGEE. The DNA of the CDR3 is TGTGCCAGCAGCGTTTCCCCGGAGCTCGAGGGCTACGAGCAGTACTTC. This translates into CASSVSPELEGYEQYF.

The chain joins TRBV9 to TRBJ2-7, with 11 positions matching TRBD2. V lost 4 bases and J lost 0; bases outside the gene matches: 3. CDR1 is SGDLS, CDR2 YYNGEE, per germline. This CDR3 has 15 amino acids. The CDR3 coding sequence is TGTGCCAGCAGCCGACTAGCGGGGACCTCCTACGAGCAGTACTTC. It encodes CASSRLAGTSYEQYF.

The J gene is TRBJ2-1, the V gene TRBV11-3; a weak D match, TRBD2 (6 bases). This CDR3 contains 16 residues. The germline CDR1 and CDR2 sequences are SGHNT and YENEEA. Trimming removed 5 bases at V and 2 bases at J, with 16 bases between. CDR3 coding DNA: TGTGCCAGCAGCCCCCGGGGGAACGGGGCCTACAATGAGCAGTTCTTC. Translating gives CASSPRGNGAYNEQFF.

The rearrangement joins TRBV11-1 to TRBJ2-5, with 8 bases lining up with TRBD2. With 7 bases clipped from V and 11 bases from J, the junction kept 15 bases outside the gene matches. The CDR3 is 14 residues long. Germline CDR1 reads SGHAT; CDR2 reads FQDESV (reference sequence). CDR3 residues: CASNQALTGGTQYF. CDR3 DNA: TGTGCCAGCAACCAAGCGCTCACGGGGGGGACTCAGTACTTC.

The chain employs TRBV18 and TRBJ1-1; no reliable D call. The CDR3 loop spans 15 amino acids. V was pared by 3 bases and J by 0 bases, with 11 bases between. Germline V gives CDR1 KGHSH, CDR2 LQKENI. The CDR3 sequence is CASSPDISLNTEAFF. CDR3 DNA sequence: TGTGCCAGCTCACCCGACATTAGTTTGAACACTGAAGCTTTCTTT.

The chain joins TRBV20-1 to TRBJ2-1, with TRBD2 identical over 10 bases. CDR3 size: 14 residues. Per the germline V gene, CDR1 is DFQATT and CDR2 is SNEGSKA (reference sequence). V shed 3 bases and J 4 bases; nucleotides not matched to a gene: 3. The CDR3 nucleotides are TGCAGTGCTAGTCAGCGGGGGGGATACAATGAGCAGTTCTTC. Amino acid sequence: CSASQRGGYNEQFF.

This sequence joins TRBV9 and TRBJ1-1; 8 bases line up with TRBD1. This CDR3 comprises 15 residues. Germline assignment: CDR1 SGDLS and CDR2 YYNGEE. Trimming took 2 bases from V and 1 from J; bases not matched to a gene: 4. CDR3 sequence (DNA): TGTGCCAGCAGCGTCGGCAGGGGGCCGAACACTGAAGCTTTCTTT. It translates to CASSVGRGPNTEAFF.

The J gene is TRBJ2-2, the V gene TRBV6-5; D remains ambiguous. V lost 0 bases and J lost 6, with 5 bases in between. CDR3 length equals 13 residues. Per germline, CDR1 MNHEY and CDR2 SVGAGI. CDR3 residues: CASSYSTAGELFF. CDR3 nucleotides: TGTGCCAGCAGTTACTCGACGGCCGGGGAGCTGTTTTTT.

V is TRBV20-1 and J is TRBJ2-2; TRBD2 might be the D (5 bases). CDR3 length: 11 amino acids. Germline values: CDR1 DFQATT, CDR2 SNEGSKA (reference sequence). Deletions cut 3 bases from V and 6 bases from J, with 5 bases between. CDR3 sequence: CSARGAGELFF. The DNA of the CDR3 is TGCAGTGCTAGGGGAGCCGGGGAGCTGTTTTTT.

The rearrangement joins TRBV6-5 to TRBJ1-1; 9 bases match TRBD1. This CDR3 spans 14 amino acids. The germline gives CDR1 MNHEY, CDR2 SVGAGI. V gave up 6 bases and J gave up 5 bases; unmatched junction bases: 7. The DNA of the CDR3 is TGTGCCAGCAGCCCGGACAGGGGAGGGACTGAAGCTTTCTTT. Amino acids: CASSPDRGGTEAFF.